Listed here are 5 T cell receptor beta chains from one sample, sequenced in a study of spatial heterogeneity in lung cancer. One entry per CDR3 protein, called by TCRdb with MiXCR from the 5' RACE reads. Here the sample spans about 39,000 distinct CDR3 sequences, 4.5% to 6% being singletons. The time point denotes: sample taken at primary tumor resection. Whole RNA, which was extracted from tumor, nontumor lung tissue or frozen PBMC, was sequenced without any cell sorting. Source: PBMCs, taken at surgery. These receptors all stem from a male donor with early-stage non-small cell lung cancer.

This clonotype was observed a few times. The rearrangement links TRBV3-2 to TRBJ2-7; the D segment call TRBD1 is taken from the table without a DNA check. TRBV3-2 counts as a pseudogene. CDR3 length equals 17 residues. CDR3 DNA: TGTGCCAGCAGCCAGGAGCCGGACAGGTCCACACCCTACGAGCAGTACTTC. Translation gives CASSQEPDRSTPYEQYF.

This clonotype was observed many times. This chain uses TRBV28 with TRBJ1-1, with 8 bases fitting TRBD1. V shed 4 bases and J 0 bases; nucleotides not matched to a gene: 4. CDR1 is MDHEN and CDR2 is SYDVKM in the germline V gene. This CDR3 has 15 residues. CDR3 nucleotides: TGTGCCAGCAGTTCTACAGGGGGGATGAACACTGAAGCTTTCTTT. Encoded protein: CASSSTGGMNTEAFF. Complete variable domain (other parts from reference TRBV28 and TRBJ1-1): DVKVTQSSRYLVKRTGEKVFLECVQDMDHENMFWYRQDPGLGLRLIYFSYDVKMKEKGDIPEGYSVSREKKERFSLILESASTNQTSMYLCASSSTGGMNTEAFFGQGTRLTVV.

The genes are TRBV5-4 and TRBJ2-5, with 9 bases that match TRBD1. CDR3 length: 15 amino acids. V trimming: 3 bases; J trimming: 2 bases; junction bases outside the gene matches: 5. From germline, CDR1 is SGHNT and CDR2 YYREEE (reference sequence). The CDR3 sequence is CASSSPTGGQETQYF. The CDR3 DNA reads as TGTGCCAGCAGCTCACCGACAGGGGGACAAGAGACCCAGTACTTC.

This clonotype was detected many times. J is TRBJ2-7 and V is TRBV11-3; D uncertain. Deletions cut 0 bases from V and 2 bases from J, with 5 bases between. CDR3 size: 13 residues. Germline V gene lookup returns CDR1 SGHNT and CDR2 YENEEA. The CDR3 loop reads CASSLDTTYEQYF. For the CDR3, the DNA is TGTGCCAGCAGCTTAGATACGACCTACGAGCAGTACTTC.

There are many counts of this clonotype. The chain is built from TRBV28 and TRBJ2-5, with 10 positions matching TRBD1. The CDR3 has 15 residues. The junction had 7 bases not matched to a gene; V was cut back by 5 bases and J by 4 bases. Per the germline V gene, CDR1 is MDHEN and CDR2 is SYDVKM. The DNA of the CDR3 is TGTGCCAGCAGTGTGCTGACAGGGGGCGCAGAGACCCAGTACTTC. The encoded protein is CASSVLTGGAETQYF.